Listed below are T cell receptor beta chains from one sample, sequenced in a study of cytomegalovirus exposure and HLA in healthy donors. Assay used: immunoSEQ multiplex PCR; TCRdb lists only in-frame clones, some missing. The profile shows approximately 220,000 clones, 75% to 80% of them singletons. The sequenced sample consisted of PBMCs. The receptors here all came from a man younger than 30 in good health and CMV-seronegative. Each CDR3 is given with its conserved first and last residue. D genes are given only for firm matches. Size is omitted from some rows. Given values are once, few, many or a class for expanded clones.

D: -; size: -; V: TRBV6-5; J: TRBJ1-1; DNA: TGTGCCAGCAGTTGGGAAGGGGGCACTGAAGCTTTCTTT; CDR3: CASSWEGGTEAFF
D: TRBD2; size: -; V: TRBV27; J: TRBJ2-1; DNA: TGTGCCGGCAGCCTAGGACTAGCGGGGCGGGATGAGCAGTTCTTC; CDR3: CAGSLGLAGRDEQFF
D: -; size: -; V: TRBV29-1; J: TRBJ2-7; DNA: TGCAGCGTTACCCCCCCGGAGCCCTCCGACGAGCAGTACTTC; CDR3: CSVTPPEPSDEQYF
D: -; size: -; V: TRBV6-5; J: TRBJ1-6; DNA: TGTGCCAGCAGTTACTCGGAAGCAGGGAATAATTCACCCCTCCACTTT; CDR3: CASSYSEAGNNSPLHF
D: TRBD1; size: -; V: TRBV11-2; J: TRBJ2-7; DNA: TGTGCCAGCAGCCAGACAGGGGGCAACGAGCAGTACTTC; CDR3: CASSQTGGNEQYF
D: -; size: -; V: TRBV11-3; J: TRBJ1-2; DNA: TGTGCCAGCAGCTTAGGGGTAGACTACTATGGCTACACCTTC; CDR3: CASSLGVDYYGYTF
D: -; size: -; V: TRBV30; J: TRBJ1-1; DNA: TGTGCCTGGAGTGTACAGGGCCCGAACACTGAAGCTTTCTTT; CDR3: CAWSVQGPNTEAFF
D: TRBD1; size: -; V: TRBV11-3; J: TRBJ1-1; DNA: TGTGCCAGCAGCTTAGAGCAGGGGGCGGACACTGAAGCTTTCTTT; CDR3: CASSLEQGADTEAFF
D: TRBD2; size: few; V: TRBV2; J: TRBJ2-1; DNA: TGTGCCAGCAGTGAAAAAATTTACGGACTAGCGGAGAACAATGAGCAGTTCTTC; CDR3: CASSEKIYGLAENNEQFF
D: TRBD2; size: once; V: TRBV27; J: TRBJ2-1; DNA: TGTGCCAGCAGTTTAACCCCTTCTAGCGGGAGTTTCAATGAGCAGTTCTTC; CDR3: CASSLTPSSGSFNEQFF
D: TRBD1; size: -; V: TRBV30; J: TRBJ1-1; DNA: TGTGCCTGGAGTGTATGGGGGACAGGGAACGCTTTCTTT; CDR3: CAWSVWGTGNAFF
D: TRBD1; size: -; V: TRBV19; J: TRBJ2-7; DNA: TGTGCCAGTAGTACGACAGGGGGCAGGTACGAGCAGTACTTC; CDR3: CASSTTGGRYEQYF
D: TRBD1; size: -; V: TRBV27; J: TRBJ1-6; DNA: TGTGCCAGCAGTTTAAATTTCGGACAGGGAGATTCACCCCTCCACTTT; CDR3: CASSLNFGQGDSPLHF
D: TRBD2; size: few; V: TRBV7-2; J: TRBJ2-7; DNA: TGTGCCAGCAGCTTAAACGGGGGGATCCACGAGCAGTACTTC; CDR3: CASSLNGGIHEQYF
D: TRBD1; size: -; V: TRBV30; J: TRBJ2-2; DNA: TGTGCCTGGATGAGTGGCCAGGGGGTCTACACCGGGGAGCTGTTTTTT; CDR3: CAWMSGQGVYTGELFF
D: -; size: -; V: TRBV23-1; J: TRBJ2-1; DNA: TGCGCCAGCAGTCAATCGGCAGGGTTGGACAATGAGCAGTTCTTC; CDR3: CASSQSAGLDNEQFF
D: TRBD1; size: -; V: TRBV11-3; J: TRBJ2-3; DNA: TGTGCCAGCAGTCACCCCCTGACAGGGGAAGTCGAAGATACGCAGTATTTT; CDR3: CASSHPLTGEVEDTQYF
D: TRBD1; size: -; V: TRBV19; J: TRBJ1-5; DNA: TGTGCCAGTAGTTGGGACAGAATAAGCAATCAGCCCCAGCATTTT; CDR3: CASSWDRISNQPQHF
D: TRBD1; size: -; V: TRBV19; J: TRBJ1-1; DNA: TGTGCCAGTAATGGCCCAGGGGGCCCGAACACTGAAGCTTTCTTT; CDR3: CASNGPGGPNTEAFF
D: -; size: -; V: TRBV21-1; J: TRBJ2-7; DNA: TGTGCCAGCAGCAAAGGGACTAGCGGGAGATCCTACGAGCAGTACTTC; CDR3: CASSKGTSGRSYEQYF
D: -; size: -; V: TRBV6-5; J: TRBJ1-3; DNA: TGTGCCACGCGACCCCGACTCTCTGGAAACACCATATATTTT; CDR3: CATRPRLSGNTIYF
D: -; size: once; V: TRBV6-6; J: TRBJ1-1; DNA: TGTGCCAGCAGTTATGAGTACTCGAACACTGAAGCTTTCTTT; CDR3: CASSYEYSNTEAFF
D: -; size: once; V: TRBV7-2; J: TRBJ1-2; DNA: TGTGCCAGCAGCTTATCAGACTATGGCTACACCTTC; CDR3: CASSLSDYGYTF
D: TRBD1; size: few; V: TRBV6-1; J: TRBJ1-4; DNA: TGTGCCAGCAGGGACAGGCCGCGTAATGAAAAACTGTTTTTT; CDR3: CASRDRPRNEKLFF
D: TRBD1; size: -; V: TRBV19; J: TRBJ1-2; DNA: TGTGCCAGTCAACTACAGGGGGCGAACTATGGCTACACCTTC; CDR3: CASQLQGANYGYTF
D: TRBD1; size: -; V: TRBV19; J: TRBJ1-3; DNA: TGTGCCAGTAGTATCCGATTCCAGACAGGGTGGAACACCATATATTTT; CDR3: CASSIRFQTGWNTIYF
D: TRBD2; size: -; V: TRBV28; J: TRBJ2-7; DNA: TGTGCCAGCAGTATCCTGGGCGGTAGCGGGGAGTCCTACGAGCAGTACTTC; CDR3: CASSILGGSGESYEQYF
D: TRBD2; size: -; V: TRBV10-3; J: TRBJ2-1; DNA: TGTGCCATCAGTGAGTTGGCTAGCGGGGGAGATGAGCAGTTCTTC; CDR3: CAISELASGGDEQFF
D: -; size: -; V: TRBV25-1; J: TRBJ2-7; DNA: TGTGCCAGCAGGACAGGCAGCTACGAGCAGTACTTC; CDR3: CASRTGSYEQYF
D: TRBD2; size: -; V: TRBV7-7; J: TRBJ2-1; DNA: TGTGCTAGCAGCTTAGCGGGGCAGGGGAGAAATGAGCAGTTCTTC; CDR3: CASSLAGQGRNEQFF
D: TRBD2; size: -; V: TRBV19; J: TRBJ2-1; DNA: TGTGCCAGTAGTGTAGCGGGAGTTAATGAGCAGTTCTTC; CDR3: CASSVAGVNEQFF
D: TRBD1; size: once; V: TRBV7-6; J: TRBJ2-7; DNA: TGTGCCAGCAGCCCGGGACAGGGATACCTCTCCTACGAGCAGTACTTC; CDR3: CASSPGQGYLSYEQYF
D: -; size: -; V: TRBV15; J: TRBJ2-1; DNA: TGTGCCACCAGCAGCACACAGGGCAAGGGGCTCAATGAGCAGTTCTTC; CDR3: CATSSTQGKGLNEQFF
D: TRBD2; size: -; V: TRBV27; J: TRBJ2-2; DNA: TGTGCCAGCAGTTTAAAACTAGCGGGGATAACCGGGGAGCTGTTTTTT; CDR3: CASSLKLAGITGELFF
D: TRBD1; size: once; V: TRBV18; J: TRBJ2-7; DNA: TGTGCCAGCTCACCACCGTTTCCCTCCGGGGACAGAGACTACGAGCAGTACTTC; CDR3: CASSPPFPSGDRDYEQYF
D: -; size: -; V: TRBV11-3; J: TRBJ2-2; DNA: TGTGCCAGCAGCCTGGGACTGTCGAGCACCGGGGAGCTGTTTTTT; CDR3: CASSLGLSSTGELFF
D: TRBD2; size: few; V: TRBV7-3; J: TRBJ2-1; DNA: TGTGCCAGCAGCTTAGAAGGGACTAGCGGGAGGTTCGTTGAGCAGTTCTTC; CDR3: CASSLEGTSGRFVEQFF
D: -; size: -; V: TRBV4-3; J: TRBJ1-3; DNA: TGCGCCAGCAGCCAAGATGGTAAGGGGCCAGACACCATATATTTT; CDR3: CASSQDGKGPDTIYF
D: TRBD1; size: -; V: TRBV27; J: TRBJ2-7; DNA: TGTGCCAGCAGTTTATCCACACAGGGGTTCGCCTACGAGCAGTACTTC; CDR3: CASSLSTQGFAYEQYF
D: TRBD1; size: -; V: TRBV7-9; J: TRBJ2-7; DNA: TGTGCCAGCAGCCCGACAGGGGCCAACGAGCAGTACTTC; CDR3: CASSPTGANEQYF
D: TRBD2; size: -; V: TRBV28; J: TRBJ2-1; DNA: TGTGCCAGCACCCCGCAAGCGGGAGGGCCGGGTGAGCAGTTCTTC; CDR3: CASTPQAGGPGEQFF
D: -; size: -; V: TRBV19; J: TRBJ1-2; DNA: TGTGCCAGTAGTATATCCGACTATGGCTACACCTTC; CDR3: CASSISDYGYTF
D: TRBD1; size: few; V: TRBV7-8; J: TRBJ2-5; DNA: TGTGCCAGCAGCTTAGAGATCTTCGGACAGGGGGCCCTTGAGACCCAGTACTTC; CDR3: CASSLEIFGQGALETQYF
D: -; size: -; V: TRBV7-3; J: TRBJ2-2; DNA: TGTGCCAGCAGCCAGATGGCCGAAAGCACCGGGGAGCTGTTTTTT; CDR3: CASSQMAESTGELFF
D: -; size: -; V: TRBV28; J: TRBJ1-4; DNA: TGTGCCAGCGGGCTGGGTGAAAAACTGTCTTTT; CDR3: CASGLGEKLSF
D: TRBD1; size: once; V: TRBV6-1; J: TRBJ1-5; DNA: TGTGCCAGCAGTGCCAAGACAGGGGGCAGCCATCAGCCCCAGCATTTT; CDR3: CASSAKTGGSHQPQHF
D: -; size: -; V: TRBV12-2; J: TRBJ2-7; DNA: TGTGCAAGTCGCTTCCGGGGGGACAGGGGTTTCGGCGAGCAGTACTTC; CDR3: CASRFRGDRGFGEQYF
D: -; size: -; V: TRBV7-7; J: TRBJ2-5; DNA: TGTGCTAGCAGCTTAAGGAGCGGTGAAGAGACCCGGTACTTC; CDR3: CASSLRSGEETRYF
D: -; size: -; V: TRBV6-5; J: TRBJ1-4; DNA: TGTGCCAGCAGTTACCAGAGCGGAGAAAAACTGTTTTTT; CDR3: CASSYQSGEKLFF
D: TRBD1; size: -; V: TRBV5-1; J: TRBJ2-7; DNA: TGCGCCAGCAGTTCCGTGGACAGGGGATACGAGCAGTACTTC; CDR3: CASSSVDRGYEQYF
D: -; size: few; V: TRBV7-3; J: TRBJ2-2; DNA: TGTGCCAGCAGCCGGGGCGGGGACACCGGGGAGCTGTTTTTT; CDR3: CASSRGGDTGELFF
D: TRBD2; size: -; V: TRBV6-1; J: TRBJ2-3; DNA: TGTGCCAGCAGTGGGGGACTAGCGGGCCTTCGGGATACGCAGTATTTT; CDR3: CASSGGLAGLRDTQYF
D: -; size: few; V: TRBV5-1; J: TRBJ2-3; DNA: TGCGCCAGCAGCTCCTACGAGGCGGCCACAGATACGCAGTATTTT; CDR3: CASSSYEAATDTQYF
D: -; size: -; V: TRBV9; J: TRBJ1-1; DNA: TGTGCCAGCAGCTCCATCGTGGACGGGAGCACTGAAGCTTTCTTT; CDR3: CASSSIVDGSTEAFF
D: -; size: -; V: TRBV4-2; J: TRBJ2-7; DNA: TGTGCCAGCAGCCAAGCCCCGGGGGGCGAGCTCATAGGCTTC; CDR3: CASSQAPGGELIGF
D: -; size: -; V: TRBV28; J: TRBJ2-1; DNA: TGTGCCAGCAGTTCCCACCGGGACAAATACAATGAGCAGTTCTTC; CDR3: CASSSHRDKYNEQFF
D: TRBD2; size: -; V: TRBV5-5; J: TRBJ2-2; DNA: TGTGCCAGCAGCTTGGATCTTAGCGGGAGAGTGATCACCGGGGAGCTGTTTTTT; CDR3: CASSLDLSGRVITGELFF
D: -; size: -; V: TRBV2; J: TRBJ1-1; DNA: TGTGCCAGCAGCGCCATGACAGGCCTGAACACTGAAGCTTTCTTT; CDR3: CASSAMTGLNTEAFF
D: TRBD2; size: -; V: TRBV19; J: TRBJ2-7; DNA: TGTGCCAGTAGTATAACGGGAGGCTACTCCTACGAGCAGTACTTC; CDR3: CASSITGGYSYEQYF